These T cell receptor beta chains were read from a single sample in a study of low-dose radiotherapy and immunotherapy resistance in tumors. TCRdb recomputed calls from the reads with MiXCR, one row per CDR3 protein. The sample holds about 64,000 distinct CDR3 sequences, approximately 25% seen once. The starting material was PBMCs, obtained before treatment. The source is a male donor with rectosigmoid adenocarcinoma. Each CDR3 is given with its conserved first and last residue. D genes are given only for firm matches. Clone size is shown for a subset of rows, as once, few, many or a class of expanded clone.

J gene	CDR3 length	clone size	V gene	D gene	CDR3 protein	CDR3 DNA
TRBJ2-3	11	many	TRBV7-2	NA	CASSLDDTQYF	TGTGCCAGCAGCTTAGACGATACGCAGTATTTT
TRBJ2-5	15	NA	TRBV5-1	NA	CASSLESQAQETQYF	TGCGCCAGCAGCTTGGAATCCCAGGCCCAAGAGACCCAGTACTTC
TRBJ2-1	13	many	TRBV28	NA	CASSIDIINEQFF	TGTGCCAGCAGTATCGACATCATCAATGAGCAGTTCTTC
TRBJ2-7	16	many	TRBV5-3	NA	CASSLIGASNPYEQYF	TGTGCCAGCAGCTTGATTGGGGCCTCTAATCCTTACGAGCAGTACTTC
TRBJ2-1	15	NA	TRBV5-6	TRBD1	CASSFGTGVYNEQFF	TGTGCCAGCAGCTTTGGGACAGGAGTCTACAATGAGCAGTTCTTC
TRBJ1-2	14	many	TRBV15	NA	CATSRDSSGSGYTF	TGTGCCACCAGCAGAGATAGCTCAGGGAGCGGCTACACCTTC
TRBJ2-7	14	many	TRBV28	NA	CASTTGGADYEQYF	TGTGCCAGCACCACGGGGGGCGCGGACTACGAGCAGTACTTC
TRBJ1-2	13	many	TRBV29-1	TRBD1	CSARTGAGYGYTF	TGCAGCGCTCGGACAGGGGCGGGCTATGGCTACACCTTC
TRBJ2-7	15	medium-sized	TRBV4-3	TRBD2	CASSQGSGGSYEQYF	TGCGCCAGCAGCCAGGGGAGCGGGGGCTCCTACGAGCAGTACTTC
TRBJ2-7	13	many	TRBV29-1	NA	CSVQRMGEDEQYF	TGCAGCGTTCAACGAATGGGAGAGGACGAGCAGTACTTC
TRBJ2-1	16	NA	TRBV24-1	NA	CATSDPAATANNEQFF	TGTGCCACCAGTGACCCTGCGGCCACCGCGAACAATGAGCAGTTCTTC
TRBJ2-3	15	many	TRBV18	NA	CASSLKGAGTDTQYF	TGTGCCAGCTCACTGAAGGGTGCTGGCACAGATACGCAGTATTTT
TRBJ2-7	14	many	TRBV19	NA	CASSIRRDGYEQYF	TGTGCCAGTAGTATCCGCAGGGATGGGTACGAGCAGTACTTC
TRBJ2-3	12	many	TRBV20-1	NA	CSAPLIRDTQYF	TGCAGTGCTCCCCTTATTCGGGATACGCAGTATTTT
TRBJ2-5	12	many	TRBV29-1	NA	CSVRGRGETQYF	TGCAGCGTCCGGGGGCGAGGAGAGACCCAGTACTTC
TRBJ1-6	15	NA	TRBV20-1	TRBD1	CSAKVVGQGESPLHF	TGCAGTGCGAAAGTAGTGGGACAGGGAGAATCACCCCTCCACTTT
TRBJ2-3	16	many	TRBV12-5	TRBD1	CASGEGPGQVRDTQYF	TGTGCTAGTGGCGAAGGACCGGGACAGGTTAGAGATACGCAGTATTTT
TRBJ2-7	15	many	TRBV28	TRBD1	CASSLARDRVHSQYF	TGTGCCAGCAGTTTAGCCCGGGACAGGGTACATTCGCAGTACTTC
TRBJ2-7	16	many	TRBV7-2	TRBD1	CASSLGTAGTGYEQYF	TGTGCCAGCAGCCTCGGGACGGCCGGGACAGGGTACGAGCAGTACTTC
TRBJ2-4	15	many	TRBV28	NA	CASSLSGQAKNIQYF	TGTGCCAGCAGTTTATCTGGACAGGCCAAAAACATTCAGTACTTC
TRBJ2-1	11	many	TRBV5-1	NA	CASSPGREQFF	TGTGCCAGCAGTCCGGGACGTGAGCAGTTCTTC
TRBJ1-5	18	many	TRBV6-2/TRBV6-3	NA	CASSYNVGTAGRDQPQHF	TGTGCCAGCAGTTACAACGTTGGGACCGCTGGGCGGGATCAGCCCCAGCATTTT
TRBJ2-2	15	many	TRBV4-1	NA	CASSQGASNTGELFF	TGCGCCAGCAGCCAAGGGGCCTCGAACACCGGGGAGCTGTTTTTT
TRBJ2-1	15	many	TRBV28	TRBD2	CASKDRGGKYNEQFF	TGTGCCAGCAAGGATCGGGGGGGCAAGTACAATGAGCAGTTCTTC
TRBJ1-6	16	many	TRBV5-1	TRBD1	CASSLGTGTYNSPLHF	TGCGCCAGCAGCTTGGGGACAGGCACCTATAATTCACCCCTCCACTTT
TRBJ2-2	15	NA	TRBV2	NA	CASSSPRPNTGSCFF	NA
TRBJ2-5	15	many	TRBV7-2	NA	CASSLGRGGGETQYF	TGTGCCAGCAGCTTAGGCAGGGGAGGGGGAGAGACCCAGTACTTC
TRBJ2-7	15	many	TRBV7-2	NA	CASSYRTVSSYEQYF	TGTGCCAGCAGCTACAGGACAGTCTCTTCCTACGAGCAGTACTTC
TRBJ1-1	14	few	TRBV7-2	TRBD1	CASSKQGMNTEAFF	TGTGCCAGCAGCAAACAGGGGATGAACACTGAAGCTTTCTTT
TRBJ2-2	14	many	TRBV7-2	TRBD1	CASSLVQGAGELFF	TGTGCCAGCAGCTTAGTACAGGGGGCCGGGGAGCTGTTTTTT
TRBJ2-6	12	many	TRBV2	NA	CASTGGANVLTF	TGTGCCAGCACCGGTGGGGCCAACGTCCTGACTTTC
TRBJ2-6	11	NA	TRBV21-1	NA	CASSKAGTGAF	TGTGCCAGCAGCAAAGCCGGGACAGGGGCTTTC
TRBJ1-2	13	many	TRBV7-9	NA	CASSYDGGYGYTF	TGTGCCAGCAGCTACGATGGGGGCTATGGCTACACCTTC
TRBJ2-1	14	NA	TRBV20-1	TRBD2	CSAKTSGISGEQFF	TGCAGTGCTAAGACTAGCGGGATATCCGGTGAGCAGTTCTTC
TRBJ2-1	16	many	TRBV5-6	NA	CASSLPGTSSYNEQFF	TGTGCCAGCAGCCTACCGGGGACGAGCTCCTACAATGAGCAGTTCTTC
TRBJ2-3	15	few	TRBV7-2	TRBD2	CASSSLAGTTDTQYF	TGTGCCAGCAGCTCACTAGCGGGAACCACAGATACGCAGTATTTT
TRBJ2-1	12	NA	TRBV30	NA	CAWSATTQRQFF	TGTGCCTGGAGTGCGACTACCCAAAGACAGTTCTTC
TRBJ2-5	14	many	TRBV18	TRBD2	CASSSGLAKETQYF	TGTGCCAGCTCATCGGGACTAGCGAAAGAGACCCAGTACTTC
TRBJ2-7	13	many	TRBV13	NA	CASSERSIFGQYF	TGTGCCAGCAGTGAAAGGTCTATCTTCGGGCAGTACTTC
TRBJ1-6	16	NA	TRBV28	TRBD1	CASTLAGQAPGSPLHF	TGTGCCAGCACTCTGGCCGGACAGGCGCCCGGATCACCCCTCCACTTT
TRBJ1-2	15	many	TRBV24-1	NA	CATSDSAGEDYGYTF	TGTGCCACCAGTGATTCGGCAGGAGAGGACTATGGCTACACCTTC
TRBJ2-5	16	many	TRBV28	TRBD1	CASSYPRQGHQETQYF	TGTGCCAGCAGTTATCCGAGACAGGGGCACCAAGAGACCCAGTACTTC
TRBJ2-1	14	NA	TRBV13	NA	CASSRPDEYNEQFF	TGTGCCAGCAGCCGCCCTGACGAATACAATGAGCAGTTCTTC
TRBJ1-1	10	many	TRBV30	NA	CAWEGSRAFF	TGTGCCTGGGAGGGGAGTCGAGCTTTCTTT
TRBJ2-3	17	few	TRBV10-3	NA	CAISGPPGTTSTDTQYF	TGTGCCATCAGTGGTCCCCCCGGGACGACTAGCACAGATACGCAGTATTTT
TRBJ2-1	16	many	TRBV7-2	NA	CASSRTTGVTYNEQFF	TGTGCCAGCAGTCGGACGACGGGTGTAACCTACAATGAGCAGTTCTTC
TRBJ2-1	15	medium-sized	TRBV6-8	TRBD2	CASSRGLDKNNEQFF	TGTGCCAGCAGTCGCGGACTAGACAAGAACAATGAGCAGTTCTTC
TRBJ1-1	14	medium-sized	TRBV9	TRBD1	CASSIDRGNTEAFF	TGCGCCAGCAGCATAGACAGGGGGAACACTGAAGCTTTCTTT
TRBJ2-2	16	many	TRBV28	NA	CASSFLAGTNTGELFF	TGTGCCAGCAGTTTTTTAGCCGGTACGAACACCGGGGAGCTGTTTTTT
TRBJ2-1	14	few	TRBV4-3	TRBD2	CASSQVRLAESLRF	TGCGCCAGCAGCCAAGTGCGACTAGCGGAGAGCCTCCGCTTC